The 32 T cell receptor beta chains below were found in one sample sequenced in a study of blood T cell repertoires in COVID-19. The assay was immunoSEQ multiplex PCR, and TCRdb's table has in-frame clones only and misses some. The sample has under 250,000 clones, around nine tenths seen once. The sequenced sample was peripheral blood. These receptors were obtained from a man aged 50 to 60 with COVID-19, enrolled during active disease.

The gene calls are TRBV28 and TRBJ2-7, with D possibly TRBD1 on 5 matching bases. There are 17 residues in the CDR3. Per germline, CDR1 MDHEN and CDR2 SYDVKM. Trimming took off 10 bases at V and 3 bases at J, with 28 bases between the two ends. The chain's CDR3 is CATRLPPLGRAYYEQYF. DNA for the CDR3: TGTGCCACCCGCCTCCCACCCTTGGGCAGGGCGTACTACGAGCAGTACTTC.

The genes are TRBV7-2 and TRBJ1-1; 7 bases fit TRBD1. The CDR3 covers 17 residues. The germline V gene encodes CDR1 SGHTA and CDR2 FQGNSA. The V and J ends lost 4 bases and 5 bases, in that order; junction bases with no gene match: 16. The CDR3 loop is CASSYVETGSPRTEAFF. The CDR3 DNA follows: TGTGCCAGCAGCTACGTTGAGACAGGGAGTCCCCGTACTGAAGCTTTCTTT.

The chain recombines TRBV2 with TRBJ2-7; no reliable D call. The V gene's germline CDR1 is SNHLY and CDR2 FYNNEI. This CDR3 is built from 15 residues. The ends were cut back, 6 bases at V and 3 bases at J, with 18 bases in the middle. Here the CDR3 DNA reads TGTGCCAGCAGCCCAGAAGGCGGCAGAATCTACGAGCAGTACTTC. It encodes CASSPEGGRIYEQYF.

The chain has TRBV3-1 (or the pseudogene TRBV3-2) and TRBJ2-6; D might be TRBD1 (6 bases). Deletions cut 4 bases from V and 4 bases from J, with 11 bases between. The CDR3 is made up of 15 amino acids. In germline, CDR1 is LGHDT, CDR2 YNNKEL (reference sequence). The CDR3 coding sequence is TGTGCCAGCAGCCTACAGGGTTACGGGGCCAACGTCCTGACTTTC. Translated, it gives CASSLQGYGANVLTF.

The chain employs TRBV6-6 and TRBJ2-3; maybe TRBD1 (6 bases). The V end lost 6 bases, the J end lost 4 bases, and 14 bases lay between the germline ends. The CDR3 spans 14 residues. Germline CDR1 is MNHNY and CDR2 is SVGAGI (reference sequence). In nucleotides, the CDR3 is TGTGCCAGCAGCCCAGGGGTACCCCCAGATACGCAGTATTTT. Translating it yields CASSPGVPPDTQYF.

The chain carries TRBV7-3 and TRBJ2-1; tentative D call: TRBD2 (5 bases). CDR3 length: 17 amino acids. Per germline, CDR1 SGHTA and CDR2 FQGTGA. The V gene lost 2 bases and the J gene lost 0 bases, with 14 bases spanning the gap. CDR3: CASSLHWSGSSYNEQFF. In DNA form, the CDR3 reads TGTGCCAGCAGCTTACACTGGTCGGGAAGCTCCTACAATGAGCAGTTCTTC.

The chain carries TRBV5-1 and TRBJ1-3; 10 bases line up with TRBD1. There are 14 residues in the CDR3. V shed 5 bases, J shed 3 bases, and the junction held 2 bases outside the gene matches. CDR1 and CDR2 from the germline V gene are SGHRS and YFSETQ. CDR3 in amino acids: CASRGTGVGNTIYF. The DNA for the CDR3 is TGCGCCAGCAGGGGGACAGGGGTTGGAAACACCATATATTTT.

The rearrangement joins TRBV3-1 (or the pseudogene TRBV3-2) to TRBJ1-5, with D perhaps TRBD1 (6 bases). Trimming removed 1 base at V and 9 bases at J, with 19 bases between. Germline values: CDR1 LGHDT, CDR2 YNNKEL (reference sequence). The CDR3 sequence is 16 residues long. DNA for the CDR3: TGTGCCAGCAGCCAAGGTCCTGACAGGCCTAGTTGGCCCCAGCATTTT. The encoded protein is CASSQGPDRPSWPQHF.

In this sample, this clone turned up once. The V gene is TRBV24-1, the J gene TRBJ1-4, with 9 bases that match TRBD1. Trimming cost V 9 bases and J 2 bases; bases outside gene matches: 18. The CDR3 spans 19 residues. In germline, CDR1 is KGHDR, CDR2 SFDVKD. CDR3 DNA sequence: TGTGCCACCGAGGGCCGAGACAGGGGGTTTTTCGGGACTAATGAAAAACTGTTTTTT. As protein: CATEGRDRGFFGTNEKLFF.

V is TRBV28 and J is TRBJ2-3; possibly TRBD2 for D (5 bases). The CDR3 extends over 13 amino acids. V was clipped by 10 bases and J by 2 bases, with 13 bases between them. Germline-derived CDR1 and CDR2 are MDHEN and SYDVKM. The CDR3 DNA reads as TGTGCCACCCTCGGAGCGGTCACAGATACGCAGTATTTT. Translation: CATLGAVTDTQYF.

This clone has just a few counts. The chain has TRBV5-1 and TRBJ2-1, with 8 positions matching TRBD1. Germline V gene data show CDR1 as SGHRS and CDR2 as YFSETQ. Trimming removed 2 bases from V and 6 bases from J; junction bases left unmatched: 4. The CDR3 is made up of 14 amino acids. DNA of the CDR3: TGCGCCAGCAGCTTCGGGACAGGAGTCAATGAGCAGTTCTTC. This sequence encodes CASSFGTGVNEQFF.

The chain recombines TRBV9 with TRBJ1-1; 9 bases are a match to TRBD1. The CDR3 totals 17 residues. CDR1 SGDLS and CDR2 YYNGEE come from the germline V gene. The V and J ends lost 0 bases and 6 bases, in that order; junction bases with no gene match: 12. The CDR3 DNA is TGTGCCAGCAGCGTAGTCGGAGTGACAGGGGGTTCCGCTGAAGCTTTCTTT. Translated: CASSVVGVTGGSAEAFF.

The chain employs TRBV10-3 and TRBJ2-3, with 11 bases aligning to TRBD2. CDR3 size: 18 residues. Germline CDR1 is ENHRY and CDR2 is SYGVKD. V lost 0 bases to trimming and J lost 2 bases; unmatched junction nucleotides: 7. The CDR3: CAISESRVAGGFTDTQYF. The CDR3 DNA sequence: TGTGCCATCAGTGAGTCGAGGGTAGCGGGAGGGTTCACAGATACGCAGTATTTT.

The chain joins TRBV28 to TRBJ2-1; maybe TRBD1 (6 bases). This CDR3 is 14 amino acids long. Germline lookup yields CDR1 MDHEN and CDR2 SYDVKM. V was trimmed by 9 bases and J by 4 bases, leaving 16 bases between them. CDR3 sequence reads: CASSTGIAYNEQFF. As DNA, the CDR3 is TGTGCCAGTTCTACAGGGATAGCGTACAATGAGCAGTTCTTC.

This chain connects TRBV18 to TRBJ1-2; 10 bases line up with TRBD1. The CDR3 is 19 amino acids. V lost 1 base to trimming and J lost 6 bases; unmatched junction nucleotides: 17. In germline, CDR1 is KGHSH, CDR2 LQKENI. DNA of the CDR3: TGTGCCAGCTCACCACTGGGGGAGACAGGGGGCGTGCGGAGAGATGGCTACACCTTC. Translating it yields CASSPLGETGGVRRDGYTF.

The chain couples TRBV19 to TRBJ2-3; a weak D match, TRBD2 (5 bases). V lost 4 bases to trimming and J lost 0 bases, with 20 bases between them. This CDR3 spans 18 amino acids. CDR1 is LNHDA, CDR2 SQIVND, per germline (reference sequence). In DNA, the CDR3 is TGTGCCAGTAGTAGGGTTGGGAGCGAACGGGCTAGCACAGATACGCAGTATTTT. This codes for CASSRVGSERASTDTQYF.

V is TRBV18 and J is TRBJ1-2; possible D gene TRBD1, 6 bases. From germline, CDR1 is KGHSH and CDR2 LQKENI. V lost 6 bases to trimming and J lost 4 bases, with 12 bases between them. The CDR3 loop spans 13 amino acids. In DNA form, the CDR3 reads TGTGCCAGCTCCGCGGGGGGCTCCTATGGCTACACCTTC. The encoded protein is CASSAGGSYGYTF. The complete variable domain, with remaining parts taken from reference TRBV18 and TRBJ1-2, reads NAGVMQNPRHLVRRRGQEARLRCSPMKGHSHVYWYRQLPEEGLKFMVYLQKENIIDESGMPKERFSAEFPKEGPSILRIQQVVRGDSAAYFCASSAGGSYGYTFGSGTRLTVV.

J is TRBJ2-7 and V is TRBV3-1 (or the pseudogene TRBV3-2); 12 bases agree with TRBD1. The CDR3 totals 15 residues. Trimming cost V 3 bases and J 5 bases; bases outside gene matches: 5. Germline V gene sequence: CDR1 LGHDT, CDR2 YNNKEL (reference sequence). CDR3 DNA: TGTGCCAGCAGCCATTCCGGGACAGGGGGCGACGAGCAGTACTTC. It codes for CASSHSGTGGDEQYF.

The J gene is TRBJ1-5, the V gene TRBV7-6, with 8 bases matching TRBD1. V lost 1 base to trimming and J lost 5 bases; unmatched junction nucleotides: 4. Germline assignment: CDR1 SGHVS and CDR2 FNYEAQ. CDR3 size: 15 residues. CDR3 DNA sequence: TGTGCCAGCAGCTTAGGGACAGGGCGGGATCAGCCCCAGCATTTT. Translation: CASSLGTGRDQPQHF.

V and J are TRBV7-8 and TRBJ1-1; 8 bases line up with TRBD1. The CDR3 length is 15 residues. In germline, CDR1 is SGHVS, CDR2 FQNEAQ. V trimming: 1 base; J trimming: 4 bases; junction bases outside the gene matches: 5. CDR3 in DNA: TGTGCCAGCAGCTTAGTGGCAGGGGGCGGCACTGAAGCTTTCTTT. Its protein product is CASSLVAGGGTEAFF.

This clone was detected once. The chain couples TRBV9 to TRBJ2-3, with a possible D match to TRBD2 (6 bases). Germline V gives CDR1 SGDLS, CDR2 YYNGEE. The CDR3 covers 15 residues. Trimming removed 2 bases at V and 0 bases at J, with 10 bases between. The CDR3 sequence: CASSVGLLSTDTQYF. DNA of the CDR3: TGTGCCAGCAGCGTCGGACTACTTAGCACAGATACGCAGTATTTT.

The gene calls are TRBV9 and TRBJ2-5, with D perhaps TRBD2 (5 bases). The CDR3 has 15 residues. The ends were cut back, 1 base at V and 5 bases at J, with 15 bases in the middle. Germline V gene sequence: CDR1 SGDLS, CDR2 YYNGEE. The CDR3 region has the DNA TGTGCCAGCAGCGTAACATCCCCCCCGGGGGAGACCCAGTACTTC. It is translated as CASSVTSPPGETQYF.

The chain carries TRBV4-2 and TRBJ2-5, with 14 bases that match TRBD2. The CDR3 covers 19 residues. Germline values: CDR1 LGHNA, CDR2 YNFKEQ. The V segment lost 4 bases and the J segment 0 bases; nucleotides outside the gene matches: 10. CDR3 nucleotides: TGTGCCAGCAGCCTGGGGACTAGCGGGAGTTCTGGGTACCAAGAGACCCAGTACTTC. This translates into CASSLGTSGSSGYQETQYF.

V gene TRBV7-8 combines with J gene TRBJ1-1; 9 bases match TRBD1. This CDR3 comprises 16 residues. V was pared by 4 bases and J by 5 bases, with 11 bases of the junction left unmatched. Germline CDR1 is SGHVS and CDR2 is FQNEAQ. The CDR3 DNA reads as TGTGCCAGCAGCTCGCCGATAGACAGGGGGTGGACTGAAGCTTTCTTT. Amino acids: CASSSPIDRGWTEAFF.

DNA for the CDR3: TGCGCCAGCAGCGAGATGGGAGTGGCCTACAATGAGCAGTTCTTC. Protein product: CASSEMGVAYNEQFF. The chain has TRBV10-2 and TRBJ2-1; TRBD2 is a possible D gene (5 bases). Trimming cost V 6 bases and J 2 bases, with 14 bases left between them. Looked up from germline, CDR1 is WSHSY and CDR2 is SAAADI. The CDR3 runs to 15 residues.

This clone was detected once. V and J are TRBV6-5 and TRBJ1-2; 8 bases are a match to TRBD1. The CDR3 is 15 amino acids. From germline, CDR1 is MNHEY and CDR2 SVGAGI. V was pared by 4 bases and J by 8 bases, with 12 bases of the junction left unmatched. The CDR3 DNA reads TGTGCCAGCAGTTTCCTCGGACAGGGCGGGCAGGGCTACACCTTC. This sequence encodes CASSFLGQGGQGYTF.

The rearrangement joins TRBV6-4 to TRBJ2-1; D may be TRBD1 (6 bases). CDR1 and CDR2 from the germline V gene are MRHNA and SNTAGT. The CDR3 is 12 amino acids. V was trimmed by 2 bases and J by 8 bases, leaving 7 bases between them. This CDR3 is CASSDAGDEQFF. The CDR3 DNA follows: TGTGCCAGCAGTGACGCAGGGGATGAGCAGTTCTTC.

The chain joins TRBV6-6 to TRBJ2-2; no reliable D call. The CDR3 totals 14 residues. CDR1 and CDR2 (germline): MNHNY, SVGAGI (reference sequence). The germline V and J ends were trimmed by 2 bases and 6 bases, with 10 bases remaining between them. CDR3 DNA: TGTGCCAGCAGTTACCCGAGTATCGCCGGGGAGCTGTTTTTT. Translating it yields CASSYPSIAGELFF.

CDR3 bases: TGTGCCAGCAGCCGAGCGGGGGGATCAGATACGCAGTATTTT. Amino acids: CASSRAGGSDTQYF. This chain uses TRBV9 with TRBJ2-3, with 9 nucleotides matching TRBD2. In germline, CDR1 is SGDLS, CDR2 YYNGEE. The CDR3 is 14 amino acids. Germline trimming cut 4 bases from V and 4 bases from J; bases unmatched to any gene: 4.

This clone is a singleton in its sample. In DNA, the CDR3 is TGTGCCAGCACCCGTGGTACGGGGGTGGGCCAGCCCCAGCATTTT. It codes for CASTRGTGVGQPQHF. The chain links TRBV7-9 to TRBJ1-5, with D possibly being TRBD1 (5 bases). CDR3 length: 15 residues. V was trimmed by 7 bases and J by 7 bases, leaving 20 bases between them. Germline lookup yields CDR1 SEHNR and CDR2 FQNEAQ (reference sequence).

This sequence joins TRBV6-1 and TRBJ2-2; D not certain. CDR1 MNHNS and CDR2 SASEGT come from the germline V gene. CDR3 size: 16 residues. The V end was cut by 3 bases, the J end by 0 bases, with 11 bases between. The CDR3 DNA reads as TGTGCCAGCAGTGACCCGTCCGGTCCGAACACCGGGGAGCTGTTTTTT. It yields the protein CASSDPSGPNTGELFF.

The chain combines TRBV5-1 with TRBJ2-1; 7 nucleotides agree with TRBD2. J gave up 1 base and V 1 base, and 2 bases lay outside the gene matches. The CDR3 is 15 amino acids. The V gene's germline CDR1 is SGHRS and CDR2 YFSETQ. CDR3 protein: CASSLSGMSYNEQFF. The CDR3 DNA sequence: TGCGCCAGCAGCTTGAGCGGGATGTCCTACAATGAGCAGTTCTTC.